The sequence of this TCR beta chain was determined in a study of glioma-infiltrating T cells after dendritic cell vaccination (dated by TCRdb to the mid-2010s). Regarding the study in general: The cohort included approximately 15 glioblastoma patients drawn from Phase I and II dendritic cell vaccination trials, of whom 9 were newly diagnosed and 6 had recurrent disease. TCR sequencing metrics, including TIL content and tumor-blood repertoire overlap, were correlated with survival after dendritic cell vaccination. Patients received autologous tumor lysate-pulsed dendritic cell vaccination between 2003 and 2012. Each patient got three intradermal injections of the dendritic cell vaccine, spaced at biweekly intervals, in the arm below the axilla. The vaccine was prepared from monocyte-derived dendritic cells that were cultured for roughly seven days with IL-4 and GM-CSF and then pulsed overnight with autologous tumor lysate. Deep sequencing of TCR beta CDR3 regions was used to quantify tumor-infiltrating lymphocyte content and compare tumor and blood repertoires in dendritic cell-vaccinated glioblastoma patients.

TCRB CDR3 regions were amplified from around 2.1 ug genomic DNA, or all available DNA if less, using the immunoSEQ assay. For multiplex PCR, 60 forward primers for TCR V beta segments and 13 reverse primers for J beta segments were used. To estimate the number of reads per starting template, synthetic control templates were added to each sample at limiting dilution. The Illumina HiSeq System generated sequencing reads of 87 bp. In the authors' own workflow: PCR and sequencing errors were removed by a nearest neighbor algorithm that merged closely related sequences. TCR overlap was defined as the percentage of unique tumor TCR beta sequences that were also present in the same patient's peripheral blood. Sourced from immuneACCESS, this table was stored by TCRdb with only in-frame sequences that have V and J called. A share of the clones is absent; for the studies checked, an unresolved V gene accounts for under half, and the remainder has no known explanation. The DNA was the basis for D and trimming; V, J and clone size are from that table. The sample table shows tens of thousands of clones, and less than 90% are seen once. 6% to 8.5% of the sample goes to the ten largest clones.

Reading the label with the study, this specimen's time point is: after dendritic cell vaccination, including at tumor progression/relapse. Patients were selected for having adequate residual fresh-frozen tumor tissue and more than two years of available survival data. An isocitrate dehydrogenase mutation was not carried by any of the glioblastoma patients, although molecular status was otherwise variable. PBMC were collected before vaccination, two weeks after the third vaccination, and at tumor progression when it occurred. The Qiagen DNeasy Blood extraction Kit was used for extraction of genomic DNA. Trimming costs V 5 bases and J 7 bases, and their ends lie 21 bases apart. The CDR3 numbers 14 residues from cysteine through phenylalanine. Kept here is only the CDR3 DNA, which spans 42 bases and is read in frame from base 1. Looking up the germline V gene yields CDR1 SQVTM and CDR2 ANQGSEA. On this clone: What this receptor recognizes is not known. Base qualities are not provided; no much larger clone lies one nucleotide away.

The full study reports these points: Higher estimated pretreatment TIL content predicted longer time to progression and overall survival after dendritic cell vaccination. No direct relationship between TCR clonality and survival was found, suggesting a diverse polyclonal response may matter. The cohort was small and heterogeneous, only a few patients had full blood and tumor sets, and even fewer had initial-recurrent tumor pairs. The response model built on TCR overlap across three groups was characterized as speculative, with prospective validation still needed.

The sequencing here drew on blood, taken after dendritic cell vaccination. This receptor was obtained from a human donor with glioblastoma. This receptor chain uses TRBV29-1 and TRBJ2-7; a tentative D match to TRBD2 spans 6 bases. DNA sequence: TGCAGCGTTACGCCGGGACTCCAGACGTTGGAGCAGTACTTC. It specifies CSVTPGLQTLEQYF.